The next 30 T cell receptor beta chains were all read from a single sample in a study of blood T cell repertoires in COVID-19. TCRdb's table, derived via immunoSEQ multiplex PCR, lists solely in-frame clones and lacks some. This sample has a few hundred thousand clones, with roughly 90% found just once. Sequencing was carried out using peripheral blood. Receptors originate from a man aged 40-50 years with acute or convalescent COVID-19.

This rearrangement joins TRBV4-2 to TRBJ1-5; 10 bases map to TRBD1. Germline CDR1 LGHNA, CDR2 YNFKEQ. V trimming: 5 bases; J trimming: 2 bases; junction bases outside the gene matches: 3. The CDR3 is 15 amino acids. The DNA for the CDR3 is TGTGCCAGCAGCTTGACAGGGGGCGGCAATCAGCCCCAGCATTTT. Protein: CASSLTGGGNQPQHF.

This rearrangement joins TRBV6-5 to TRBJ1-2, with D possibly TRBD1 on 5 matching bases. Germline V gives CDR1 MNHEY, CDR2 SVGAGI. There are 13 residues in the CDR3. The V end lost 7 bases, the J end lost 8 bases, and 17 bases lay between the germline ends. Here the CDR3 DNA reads TGTGCCAGCACCCAAGACCCCAGGGTGGGCTACACCTTC. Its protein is CASTQDPRVGYTF.

CDR3 protein: CASSYGLAGVTDTQYF. CDR3 sequence (DNA): TGTGCCAGCAGTTACGGACTAGCGGGGGTCACAGATACGCAGTATTTT. This rearrangement joins TRBV7-8 to TRBJ2-3; 13 bases match TRBD2. The CDR3 has 16 residues. The germline V gene has CDR1 SGHVS and CDR2 FQNEAQ. The trim removed 6 bases at V and 2 bases at J, leaving 5 bases unmatched. Together with reference TRBV7-8 and TRBJ2-3, the CDR3 gives the full variable domain: GAGVSQSPRYKVAKRGQDVALRCDPISGHVSLFWYQQALGQGPEFLTYFQNEAQLDKSGLPSDRFFAERPEGSVSTLKIQRTQQEDSAVYLCASSYGLAGVTDTQYFGPGTRLTVL.

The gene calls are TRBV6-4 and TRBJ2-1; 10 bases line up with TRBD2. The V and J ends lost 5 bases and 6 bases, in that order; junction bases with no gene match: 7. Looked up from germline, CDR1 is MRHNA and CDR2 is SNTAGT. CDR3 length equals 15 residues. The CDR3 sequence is CASSPLAGVTNEQFF. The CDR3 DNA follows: TGTGCCAGCAGTCCTCTAGCGGGAGTCACCAATGAGCAGTTCTTC.

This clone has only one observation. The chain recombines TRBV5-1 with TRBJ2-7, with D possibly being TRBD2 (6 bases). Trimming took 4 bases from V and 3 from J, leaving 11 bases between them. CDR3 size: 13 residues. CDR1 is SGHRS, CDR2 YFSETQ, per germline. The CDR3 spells CASSEPGLYEQYF. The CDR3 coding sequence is TGCGCCAGCAGCGAACCGGGACTCTACGAGCAGTACTTC.

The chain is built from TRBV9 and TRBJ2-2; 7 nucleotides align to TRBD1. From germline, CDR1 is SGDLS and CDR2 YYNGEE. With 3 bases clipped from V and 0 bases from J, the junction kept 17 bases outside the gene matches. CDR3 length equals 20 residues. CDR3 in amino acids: CASSDSFNPGQTTNTGELFF. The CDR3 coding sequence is TGTGCCAGCAGCGACTCATTTAACCCGGGACAGACTACGAACACCGGGGAGCTGTTTTTT.

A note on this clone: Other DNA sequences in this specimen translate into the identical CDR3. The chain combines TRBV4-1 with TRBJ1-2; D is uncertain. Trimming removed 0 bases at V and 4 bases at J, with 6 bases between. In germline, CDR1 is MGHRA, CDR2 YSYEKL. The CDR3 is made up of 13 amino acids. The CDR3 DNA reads TGCGCCAGCAGCCAAGATGGCAGCTATGGCTACACCTTC. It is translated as CASSQDGSYGYTF.

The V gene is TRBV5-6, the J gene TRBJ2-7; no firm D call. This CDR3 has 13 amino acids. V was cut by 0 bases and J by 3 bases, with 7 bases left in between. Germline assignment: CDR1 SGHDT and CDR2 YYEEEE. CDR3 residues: CASSLGLLYEQYF. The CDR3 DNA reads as TGTGCCAGCAGCTTGGGACTCCTCTACGAGCAGTACTTC. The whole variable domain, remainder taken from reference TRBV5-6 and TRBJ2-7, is DAGVTQSPTHLIKTRGQQVTLRCSPKSGHDTVSWYQQALGQGPQFIFQYYEEEERQRGNFPDRFSGHQFPNYSSELNVNALLLGDSALYLCASSLGLLYEQYFGPGTRLTVT.

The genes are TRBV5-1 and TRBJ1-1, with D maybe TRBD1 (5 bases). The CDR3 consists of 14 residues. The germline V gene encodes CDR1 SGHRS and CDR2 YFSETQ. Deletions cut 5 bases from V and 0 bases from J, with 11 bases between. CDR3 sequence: CASRRGDLNTEAFF. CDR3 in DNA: TGCGCCAGCAGGCGGGGGGACTTGAACACTGAAGCTTTCTTT.

The CDR3 coding sequence is TGTGCCAGCAGCTTAACGGGAGGGCCGCGGGAGCAGTACTTC. It codes for CASSLTGGPREQYF. V is TRBV7-2 and J is TRBJ2-7; 8 bases fit TRBD2. Germline loops: CDR1 SGHTA, CDR2 FQGNSA. The CDR3 runs 14 residues. V lost 2 bases and J lost 7; bases outside the gene matches: 7.

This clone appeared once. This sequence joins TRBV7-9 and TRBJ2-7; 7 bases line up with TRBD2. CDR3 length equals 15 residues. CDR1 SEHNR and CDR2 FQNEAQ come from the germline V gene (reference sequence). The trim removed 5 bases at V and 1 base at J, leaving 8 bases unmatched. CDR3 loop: CASSRVGLGSYEQYF. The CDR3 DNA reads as TGTGCCAGCAGCCGAGTCGGACTAGGTTCCTACGAGCAGTACTTC.

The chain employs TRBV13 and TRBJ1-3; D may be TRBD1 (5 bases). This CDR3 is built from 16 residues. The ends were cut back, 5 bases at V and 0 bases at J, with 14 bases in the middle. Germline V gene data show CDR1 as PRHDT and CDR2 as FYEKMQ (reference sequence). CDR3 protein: CASSRRDLLSGNTIYF. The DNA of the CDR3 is TGTGCCAGCAGCCGGAGGGACCTTCTCTCTGGAAACACCATATATTTT. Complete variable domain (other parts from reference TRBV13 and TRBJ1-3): AAGVIQSPRHLIKEKRETATLKCYPIPRHDTVYWYQQGPGQDPQFLISFYEKMQSDKGSIPDRFSAQQFSDYHSELNMSSLELGDSALYFCASSRRDLLSGNTIYFGEGSWLTVV.

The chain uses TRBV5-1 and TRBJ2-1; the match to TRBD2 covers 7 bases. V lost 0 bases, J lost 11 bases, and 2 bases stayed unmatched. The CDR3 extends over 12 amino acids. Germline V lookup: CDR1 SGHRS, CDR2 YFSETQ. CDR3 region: CASSLGAGQQFF. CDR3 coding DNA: TGCGCCAGCAGCTTGGGAGCGGGGCAGCAGTTCTTC.

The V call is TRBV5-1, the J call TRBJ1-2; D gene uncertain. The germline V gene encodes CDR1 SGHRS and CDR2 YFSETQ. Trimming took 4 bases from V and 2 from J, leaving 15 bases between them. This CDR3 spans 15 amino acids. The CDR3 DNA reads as TGCGCCAGCAGCATCCGGACCCCTAGCAACTATGGCTACACCTTC. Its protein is CASSIRTPSNYGYTF.

CDR3 sequence (DNA): TGTGCCAGCAGTTACTCGAGCGCAGGGCGCTACAATGAGCAGTTCTTC. It yields the protein CASSYSSAGRYNEQFF. The gene calls are TRBV6-5 and TRBJ2-1; D possibly corresponds to TRBD1 (5 bases). The CDR3 has 16 amino acids. Germline V lookup: CDR1 MNHEY, CDR2 SVGAGI. Trimming pared 0 bases from V and 3 bases from J, leaving 12 bases between.

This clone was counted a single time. CDR3 DNA: TGTGCCAGCAGCGTAGCCACCCAGACAGGGGTGAACACTGAAGCTTTCTTT. This sequence encodes CASSVATQTGVNTEAFF. V usage is TRBV9 and J usage is TRBJ1-1; 8 positions agree with TRBD1. This CDR3 comprises 17 residues. Germline CDR1 is SGDLS and CDR2 is YYNGEE. J lost 0 bases, V lost 0 bases, and 7 bases had no gene match.

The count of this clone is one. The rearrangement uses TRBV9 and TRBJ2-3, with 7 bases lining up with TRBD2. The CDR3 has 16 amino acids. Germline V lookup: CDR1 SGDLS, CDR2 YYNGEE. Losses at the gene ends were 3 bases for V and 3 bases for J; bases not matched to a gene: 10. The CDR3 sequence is CASSARGGERTDTQYF. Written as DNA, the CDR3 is TGTGCCAGCAGCGCCCGTGGGGGGGAGCGAACAGATACGCAGTATTTT.

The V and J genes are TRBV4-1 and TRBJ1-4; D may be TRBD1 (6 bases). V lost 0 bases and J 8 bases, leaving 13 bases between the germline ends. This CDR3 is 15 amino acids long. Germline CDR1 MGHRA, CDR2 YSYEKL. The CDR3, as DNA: TGCGCCAGCAGCCAAGAGACAGGTGCTCTGGAAAAACTGTTTTTT. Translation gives CASSQETGALEKLFF.

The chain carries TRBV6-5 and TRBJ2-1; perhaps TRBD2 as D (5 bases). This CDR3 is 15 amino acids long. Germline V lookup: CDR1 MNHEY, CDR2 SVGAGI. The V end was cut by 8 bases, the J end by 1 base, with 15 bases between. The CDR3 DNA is TGTGCCAGCGTTTTTAGGACTTCATCCTACAATGAGCAGTTCTTC. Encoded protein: CASVFRTSSYNEQFF.

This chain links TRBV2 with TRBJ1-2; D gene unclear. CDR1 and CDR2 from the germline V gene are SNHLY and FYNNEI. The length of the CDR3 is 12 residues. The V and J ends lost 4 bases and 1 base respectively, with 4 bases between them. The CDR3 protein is CASSAVNYGYTF. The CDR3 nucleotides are TGTGCCAGCAGTGCGGTTAACTATGGCTACACCTTC.

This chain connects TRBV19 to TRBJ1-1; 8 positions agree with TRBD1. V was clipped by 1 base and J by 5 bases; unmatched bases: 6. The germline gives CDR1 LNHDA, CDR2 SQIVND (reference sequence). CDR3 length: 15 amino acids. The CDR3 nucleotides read TGTGCCAGTAGTATAGGTACAGGGGGTCGTACTGAAGCTTTCTTT. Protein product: CASSIGTGGRTEAFF.

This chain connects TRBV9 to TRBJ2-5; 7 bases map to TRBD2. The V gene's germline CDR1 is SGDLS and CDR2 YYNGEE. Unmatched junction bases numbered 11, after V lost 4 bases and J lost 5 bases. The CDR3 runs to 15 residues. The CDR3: CASSTQAGRDETQYF. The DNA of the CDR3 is TGTGCCAGCAGCACACAAGCGGGGAGAGATGAGACCCAGTACTTC.

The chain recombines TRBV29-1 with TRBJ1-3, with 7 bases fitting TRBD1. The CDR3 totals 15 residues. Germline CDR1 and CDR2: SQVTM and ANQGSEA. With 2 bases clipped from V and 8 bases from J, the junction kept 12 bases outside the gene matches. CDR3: CSVETDREIADTIYF. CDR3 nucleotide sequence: TGCAGCGTTGAAACCGACAGGGAGATTGCAGACACCATATATTTT.

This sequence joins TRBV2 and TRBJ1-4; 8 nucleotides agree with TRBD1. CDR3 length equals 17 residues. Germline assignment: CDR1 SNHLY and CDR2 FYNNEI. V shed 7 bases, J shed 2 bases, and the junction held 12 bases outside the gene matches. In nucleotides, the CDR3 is TGTGCCAGCACCGTGAATCAGGGGGCCGCGACTAATGAAAAACTGTTTTTT. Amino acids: CASTVNQGAATNEKLFF.

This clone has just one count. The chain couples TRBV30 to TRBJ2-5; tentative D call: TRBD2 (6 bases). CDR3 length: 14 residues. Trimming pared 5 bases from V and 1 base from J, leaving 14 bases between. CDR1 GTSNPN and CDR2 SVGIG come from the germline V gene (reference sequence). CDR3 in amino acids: CAWGTRLTQETQYF. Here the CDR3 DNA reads TGTGCCTGGGGGACTCGACTGACCCAAGAGACCCAGTACTTC.

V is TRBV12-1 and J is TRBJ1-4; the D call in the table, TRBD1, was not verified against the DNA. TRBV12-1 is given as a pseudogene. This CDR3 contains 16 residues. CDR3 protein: CASSTTPTGYGEKLFF. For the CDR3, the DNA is TGTGCCAGCAGCACCACCCCGACAGGGTATGGGGAAAAACTGTTTTTT.

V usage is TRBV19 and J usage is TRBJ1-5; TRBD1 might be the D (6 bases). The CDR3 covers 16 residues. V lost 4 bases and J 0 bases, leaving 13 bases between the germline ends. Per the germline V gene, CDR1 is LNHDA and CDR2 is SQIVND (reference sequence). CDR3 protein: CASSSRRGHSNQPQHF. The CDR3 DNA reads TGTGCCAGTAGTAGCCGCAGGGGACATAGCAATCAGCCCCAGCATTTT.

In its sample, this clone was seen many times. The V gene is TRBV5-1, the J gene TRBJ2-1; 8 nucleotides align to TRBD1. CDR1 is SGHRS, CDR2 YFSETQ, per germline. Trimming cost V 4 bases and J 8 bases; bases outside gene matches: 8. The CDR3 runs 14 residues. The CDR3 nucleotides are TGCGCCAGCAGCACTACGGACAGGGCCTATGAGCAGTTCTTC. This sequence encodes CASSTTDRAYEQFF.

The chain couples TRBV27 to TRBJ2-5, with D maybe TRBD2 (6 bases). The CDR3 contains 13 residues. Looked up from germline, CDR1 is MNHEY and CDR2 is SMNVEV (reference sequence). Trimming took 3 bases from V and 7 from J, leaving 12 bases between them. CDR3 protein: CASSFDWRGTQYF. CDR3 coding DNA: TGTGCCAGCAGTTTTGATTGGCGGGGGACCCAGTACTTC.

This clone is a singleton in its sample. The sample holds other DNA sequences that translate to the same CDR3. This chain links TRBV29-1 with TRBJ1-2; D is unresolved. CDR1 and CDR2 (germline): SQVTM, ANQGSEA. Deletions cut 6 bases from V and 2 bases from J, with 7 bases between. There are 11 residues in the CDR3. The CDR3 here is CSVGVNYGYTF. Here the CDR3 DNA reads TGCAGCGTCGGGGTGAACTATGGCTACACCTTC.